This record looks at one T cell receptor (beta chain) sequence and its context. The ends were cut back, 4 bases at V and 3 bases at J, with 15 bases in the middle. The CDR3 runs 15 residues. The germline V gene has CDR1 LGHNA and CDR2 YNFKEQ. The source of the sample is a study of blood T cells in healthy people across ages. It was with a sample-barcoded 5' primer and a J-beta primer mix that a second PCR of roughly 7 to 11 cycles was run. TCRdb fed the 5' RACE reads into MiXCR, producing one record per CDR3 protein. The sample records some 1.5 million distinct CDR3 sequences, 42% being singletons. This clonotype originated in a woman between 18 and 30 years old in good health. The chain is built from TRBV4-2 and TRBJ2-5; unclear D gene. Sequencing was performed on blood. The CDR3, as DNA: TGTGCCAGCAGCCCCTACTTCCTCGCAGAAGAGACCCAGTACTTC. It translates to CASSPYFLAEETQYF.